This note documents a single T cell receptor (beta chain) sequence. Its antigen is unknown. There are no base qualities to consult, and no much larger clone falls within one base. TCRbeta CDR3 regions were amplified from genomic DNA using the immunoSEQ Assay, a bias-controlled multiplex PCR. The paper's processing steps were these. Nucleated cell counts per sample were estimated from amplification of reference gene primers within the assay. To quantify the absolute abundance of each unique TCRbeta CDR3 rearrangement, sequence reads were collapsed and filtered. Productive Simpson clonality was computed per sample as the square root of Simpson's diversity index over productive rearrangements. TCRdb mirrors the immuneACCESS table, restricted to in-frame sequences. Some clones are absent from its copies; in checked studies, under half trace to an unresolved V gene, and the reason for the others is unknown. V, J and clone size are taken as reported in that table, and D and trimming were inferred from the DNA itself. The sample table shows approximately 300,000 clones, and under 90% are seen once. The ten largest account for 5% to 5.5% of the sample.

Participants in the prospective study were aged about 18 to 95 years, lived in 24 United States geographic areas, and enrolled through a virtual design. Cohort assignment in the prospective study relied on participant-reported clinical history from a screening survey and a study questionnaire. Recovered participants in ImmuneRACE Cohort 3 were defined by two consecutive negative NP/OP PCR tests, clearance by a healthcare professional, or resolution of symptoms. In the prospective study, whole blood, serum and a nasopharyngeal or oropharyngeal swab were collected from each participant by mobile phlebotomists. Additional blood draws and questionnaires over an approximately two-month period could optionally be provided by prospective study participants. Prospective study blood samples were shipped either frozen or at room temperature before DNA extraction. These data originate in a study of blood T cell repertoires in COVID-19 (dated by TCRdb to the early 2020s). Background for the entire study: Samples covering the acute and convalescent phases of COVID-19 were provided by collaborators in the United States, Italy and Spain. The material from the prospective study consisted of cDNA or gDNA derived from T cells, B-cell-depleted T cells, or PBMCs. Deeply sampled blood TCRbeta repertoires from subjects exposed to, actively infected with, or recovered from COVID-19 were included in the dataset. The repertoires were released in a freely available public database intended as a resource for research on the immune response to SARS-CoV-2. Samples were obtained from the ongoing ImmuneRACE study (first 160 participants) and from over 1,000 subjects provided by 6 global collaborators. A de-identified subject ID, COVID-19 status, age in years and sex were almost always included in the sample metadata. HLA class I and class II types, where available, came from metadata supplied by the sample provider rather than from assay-based typing.

General conclusions and limits of the study: The amount of clinical and demographic metadata varied by source and participant and was provided uncurated.

The germline V gene sets CDR1 to SGHTA and CDR2 to FQGNSA. The CDR3 goes from the cysteine to the phenylalanine over 13 residues. Of all the DNA, just the CDR3 is kept, 39 bases in frame from base 1. V is reduced by 3 bases and J by 0 bases, leaving a spacing of 5 bases between them. This TCR derives from a man aged 55 to 70 who had recovered from COVID-19. The sequenced sample consisted of PBMCs or T cells enriched from blood (not recorded which). The chain was built from TRBV7-2 and TRBJ1-1, with the D gene not confidently named. The sequenced DNA: TGTGCCAGCAGCTTGAGGATGAACACTGAAGCTTTCTTT. Translation gives CASSLRMNTEAFF.